The source of this T cell receptor (beta chain) is a study of Ad26.COV2.S vaccination and SARS-CoV-2 variants. Germline-derived CDR1 and CDR2 are SGHTA and FQGNSA. This CDR3 region has 15 residues. V shed 5 bases and J shed 4 bases, with 15 bases lying between them. The treatment here: 19 received Ad26.COV2.S at low or high dose, single or two shots; about five received placebo; per-sample allocation not given. Sample collection was performed on day 63 after the first vaccine or placebo injection. Clones were read by immunoSEQ multiplex PCR, and TCRdb kept only the in-frame ones, dropping some. The table has about 450,000 clones, 89% seen once.

Sequences were derived from peripheral blood, sampled in a trial of Ad26.COV2.S vaccine versus placebo. The TCR comes from a person between 18 and 60 years old who received the Ad26.COV2.S COVID-19 vaccine or a placebo. The chain employs TRBV7-2 and TRBJ2-1; the D is unclear. The CDR3 is CASSGRSLPYNEQFF. CDR3 DNA: TGTGCCAGCAGCGGCAGGTCACTTCCATACAATGAGCAGTTCTTC.